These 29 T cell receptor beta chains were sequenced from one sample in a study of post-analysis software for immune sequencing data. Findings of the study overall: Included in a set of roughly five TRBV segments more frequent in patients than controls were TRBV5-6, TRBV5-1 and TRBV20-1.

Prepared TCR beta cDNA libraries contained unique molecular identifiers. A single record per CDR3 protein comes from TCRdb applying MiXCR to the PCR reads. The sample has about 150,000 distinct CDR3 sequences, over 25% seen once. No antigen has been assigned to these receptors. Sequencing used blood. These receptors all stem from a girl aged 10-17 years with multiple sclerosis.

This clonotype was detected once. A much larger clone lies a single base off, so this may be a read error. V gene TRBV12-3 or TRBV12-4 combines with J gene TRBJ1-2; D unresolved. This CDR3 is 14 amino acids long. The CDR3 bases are TGTGCCAGCAGGTTAGCTGGGAAGGGCTATGGCTACACCTTC. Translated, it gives CASRLAGKGYGYTF.

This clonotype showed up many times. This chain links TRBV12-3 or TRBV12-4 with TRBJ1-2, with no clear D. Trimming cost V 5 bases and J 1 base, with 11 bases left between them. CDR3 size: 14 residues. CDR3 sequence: CASSPRTGNYGYTF. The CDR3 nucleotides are TGTGCCAGCAGTCCGCGGACGGGTAACTATGGCTACACCTTC.

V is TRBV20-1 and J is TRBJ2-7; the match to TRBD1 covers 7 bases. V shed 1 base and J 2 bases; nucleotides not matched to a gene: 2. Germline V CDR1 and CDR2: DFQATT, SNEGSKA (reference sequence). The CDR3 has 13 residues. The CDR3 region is CSARGTGTYEQYF. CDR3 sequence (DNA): TGCAGTGCTAGAGGGACAGGAACCTACGAGCAGTACTTC.

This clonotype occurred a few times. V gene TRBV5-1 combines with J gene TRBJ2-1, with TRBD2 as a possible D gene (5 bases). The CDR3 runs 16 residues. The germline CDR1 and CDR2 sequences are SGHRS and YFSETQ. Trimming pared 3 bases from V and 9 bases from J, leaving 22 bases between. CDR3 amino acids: CASSSDLVSEKSEQFF. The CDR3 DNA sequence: TGCGCCAGCAGCTCGGACCTAGTTAGCGAGAAAAGTGAGCAGTTCTTC.

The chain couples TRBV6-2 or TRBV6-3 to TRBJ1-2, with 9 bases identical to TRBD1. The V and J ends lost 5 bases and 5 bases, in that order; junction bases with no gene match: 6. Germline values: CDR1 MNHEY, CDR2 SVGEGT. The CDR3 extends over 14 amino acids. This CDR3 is CASSPGTGPYGYTF. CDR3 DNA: TGTGCCAGCAGTCCCGGGACAGGGCCGTATGGCTACACCTTC.

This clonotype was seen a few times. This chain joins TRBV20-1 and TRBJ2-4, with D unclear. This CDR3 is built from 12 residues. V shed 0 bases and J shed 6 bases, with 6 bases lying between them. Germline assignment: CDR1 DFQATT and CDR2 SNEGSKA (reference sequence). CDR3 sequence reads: CSARDSPNIQYF. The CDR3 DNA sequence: TGCAGTGCTAGAGACTCCCCAAACATTCAGTACTTC.

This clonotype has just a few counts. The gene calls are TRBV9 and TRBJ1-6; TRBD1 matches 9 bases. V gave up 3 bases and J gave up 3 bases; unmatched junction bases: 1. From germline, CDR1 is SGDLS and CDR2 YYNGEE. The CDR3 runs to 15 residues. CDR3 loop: CASSAGQGYNSPLHF. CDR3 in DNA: TGTGCCAGCAGCGCGGGACAGGGCTATAATTCACCCCTCCACTTT.

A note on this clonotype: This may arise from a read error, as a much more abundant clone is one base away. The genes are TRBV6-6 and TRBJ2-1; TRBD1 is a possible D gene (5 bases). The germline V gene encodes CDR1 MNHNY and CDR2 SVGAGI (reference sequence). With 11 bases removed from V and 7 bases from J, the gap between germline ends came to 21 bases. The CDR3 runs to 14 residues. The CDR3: CASSGPAHLNEQFF. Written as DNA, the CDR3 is TGTGCCTCATCAGGGCCAGCTCACTTGAATGAGCAGTTCTTC.

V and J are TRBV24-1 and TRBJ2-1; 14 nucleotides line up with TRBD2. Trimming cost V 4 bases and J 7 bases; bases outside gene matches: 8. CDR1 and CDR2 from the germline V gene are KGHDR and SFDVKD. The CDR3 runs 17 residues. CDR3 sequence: CATSDPRLAGGRNEQFF. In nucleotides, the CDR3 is TGTGCCACCAGTGACCCCAGACTAGCGGGAGGGAGGAATGAGCAGTTCTTC.

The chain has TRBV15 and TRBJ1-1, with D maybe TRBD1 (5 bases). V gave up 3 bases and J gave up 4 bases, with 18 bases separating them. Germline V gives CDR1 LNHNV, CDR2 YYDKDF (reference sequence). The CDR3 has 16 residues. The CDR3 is CATSSARLRVPTEAFF. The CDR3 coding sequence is TGTGCCACCAGCAGCGCCCGACTCAGGGTGCCCACTGAAGCTTTCTTT.

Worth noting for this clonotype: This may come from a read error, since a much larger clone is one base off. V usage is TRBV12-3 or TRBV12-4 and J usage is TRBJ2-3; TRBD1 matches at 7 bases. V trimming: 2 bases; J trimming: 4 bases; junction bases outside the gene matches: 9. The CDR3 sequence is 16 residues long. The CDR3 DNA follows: TGTGCCAGCAGTTTATGGTTATGGCAGGGGGCAGATACGCAGTATTTT. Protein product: CASSLWLWQGADTQYF.

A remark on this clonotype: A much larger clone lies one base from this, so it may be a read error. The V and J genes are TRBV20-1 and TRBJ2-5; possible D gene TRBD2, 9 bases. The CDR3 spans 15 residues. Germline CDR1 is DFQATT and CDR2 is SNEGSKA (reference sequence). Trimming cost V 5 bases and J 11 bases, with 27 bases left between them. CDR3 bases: TGCAGTGCTCCCAGGGGGCTAGCGGGGAGGAATGAGCAGTACTTC. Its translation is CSAPRGLAGRNEQYF.

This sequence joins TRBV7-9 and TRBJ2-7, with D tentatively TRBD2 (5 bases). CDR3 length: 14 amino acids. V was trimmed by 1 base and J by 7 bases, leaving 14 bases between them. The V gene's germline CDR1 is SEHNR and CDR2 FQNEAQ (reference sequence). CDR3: CASSLDFPPGEQYF. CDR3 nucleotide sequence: TGTGCCAGCAGCTTAGATTTTCCCCCGGGGGAGCAGTACTTC.

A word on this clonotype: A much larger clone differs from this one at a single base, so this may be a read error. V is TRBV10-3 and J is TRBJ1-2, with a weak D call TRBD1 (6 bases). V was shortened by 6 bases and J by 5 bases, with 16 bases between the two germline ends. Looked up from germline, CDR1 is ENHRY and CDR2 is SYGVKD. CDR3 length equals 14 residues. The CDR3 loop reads CAIREGTMRYGYTF. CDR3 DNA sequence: TGTGCCATCAGGGAGGGGACAATGCGGTATGGCTACACCTTC.

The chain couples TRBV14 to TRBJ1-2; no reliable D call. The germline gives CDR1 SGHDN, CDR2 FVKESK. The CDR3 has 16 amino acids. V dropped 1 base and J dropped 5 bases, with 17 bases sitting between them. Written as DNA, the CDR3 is TGTGCCAGCAGCCAAGTTCCGCAGGAGAGATCTTATGGCTACACCTTC. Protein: CASSQVPQERSYGYTF.

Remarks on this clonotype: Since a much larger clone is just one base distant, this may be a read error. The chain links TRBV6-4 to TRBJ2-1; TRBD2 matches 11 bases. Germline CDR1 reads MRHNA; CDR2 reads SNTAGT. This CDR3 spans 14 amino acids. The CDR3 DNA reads TGTGCCAGCAGTGAACTAGCGGGAGTCAATGGGCAGTTCTTC. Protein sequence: CASSELAGVNGQFF.

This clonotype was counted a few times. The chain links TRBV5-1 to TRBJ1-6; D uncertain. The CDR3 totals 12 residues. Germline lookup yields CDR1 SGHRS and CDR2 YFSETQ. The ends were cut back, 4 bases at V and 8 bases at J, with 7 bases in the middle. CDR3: CASSSHDSPLHF. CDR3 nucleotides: TGCGCCAGCAGCAGTCATGATTCACCCCTCCACTTT. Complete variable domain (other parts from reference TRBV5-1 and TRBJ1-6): KAGVTQTPRYLIKTRGQQVTLSCSPISGHRSVSWYQQTPGQGLQFLFEYFSETQRNKGNFPGRFSGRQFSNSRSEMNVSTLELGDSALYLCASSSHDSPLHFGNGTRLTVT.

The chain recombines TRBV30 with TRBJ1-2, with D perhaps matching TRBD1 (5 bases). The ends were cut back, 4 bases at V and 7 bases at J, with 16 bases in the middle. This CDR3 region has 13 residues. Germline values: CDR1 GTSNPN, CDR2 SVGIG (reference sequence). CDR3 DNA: TGTGCCTGGACCCCCTCGGGCGGGGGTGGCTACACCTTC. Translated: CAWTPSGGGGYTF.

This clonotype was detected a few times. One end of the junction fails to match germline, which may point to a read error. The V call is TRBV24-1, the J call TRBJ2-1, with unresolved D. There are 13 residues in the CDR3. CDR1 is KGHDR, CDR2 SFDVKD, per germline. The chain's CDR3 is CATSVEGYNEQFF. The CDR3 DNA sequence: TGTGCCACCAGTGTGGAAGGATACAATGAGCAGTTCTTT.

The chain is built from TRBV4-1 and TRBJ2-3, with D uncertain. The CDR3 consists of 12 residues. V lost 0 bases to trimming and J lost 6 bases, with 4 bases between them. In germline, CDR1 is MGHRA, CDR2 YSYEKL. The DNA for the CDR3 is TGCGCCAGCAGCCAAGAGGTGGATACGCAGTATTTT. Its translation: CASSQEVDTQYF.

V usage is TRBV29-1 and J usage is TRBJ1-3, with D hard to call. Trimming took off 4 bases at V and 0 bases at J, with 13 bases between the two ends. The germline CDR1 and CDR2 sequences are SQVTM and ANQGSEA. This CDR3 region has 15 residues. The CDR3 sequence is CSVVVPVTSGNTIYF. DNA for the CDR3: TGCAGCGTTGTCGTCCCCGTAACCTCTGGAAACACCATATATTTT.

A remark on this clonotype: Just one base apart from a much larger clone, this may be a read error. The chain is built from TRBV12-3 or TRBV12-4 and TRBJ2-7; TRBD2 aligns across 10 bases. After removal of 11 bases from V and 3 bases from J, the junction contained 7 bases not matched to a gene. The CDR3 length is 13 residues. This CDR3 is CAGGSGRVYEQYF. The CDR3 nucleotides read TGTGCCGGCGGGAGCGGGAGGGTCTACGAGCAGTACTTC.

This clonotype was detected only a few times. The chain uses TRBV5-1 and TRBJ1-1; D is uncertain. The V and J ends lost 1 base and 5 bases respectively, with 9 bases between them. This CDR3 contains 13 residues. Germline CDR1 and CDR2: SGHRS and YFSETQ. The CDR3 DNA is TGCGCCAGCAGCTTGAACATGGGGACTGAAGCTTTCTTT. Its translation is CASSLNMGTEAFF.

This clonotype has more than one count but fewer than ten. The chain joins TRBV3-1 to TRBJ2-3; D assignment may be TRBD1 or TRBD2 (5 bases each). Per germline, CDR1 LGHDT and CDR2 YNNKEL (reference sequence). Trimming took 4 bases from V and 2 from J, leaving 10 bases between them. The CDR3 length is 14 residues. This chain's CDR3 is CASSPGRVTDTQYF. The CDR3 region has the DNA TGTGCCAGCAGCCCAGGGCGGGTCACAGATACGCAGTATTTT.

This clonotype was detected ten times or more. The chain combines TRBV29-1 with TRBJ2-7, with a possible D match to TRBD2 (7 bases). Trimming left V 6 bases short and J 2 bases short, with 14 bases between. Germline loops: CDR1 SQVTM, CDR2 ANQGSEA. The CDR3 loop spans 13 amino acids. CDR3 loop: CSVGGDTAYEQYF. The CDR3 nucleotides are TGCAGCGTGGGGGGGGACACCGCCTACGAGCAGTACTTC.

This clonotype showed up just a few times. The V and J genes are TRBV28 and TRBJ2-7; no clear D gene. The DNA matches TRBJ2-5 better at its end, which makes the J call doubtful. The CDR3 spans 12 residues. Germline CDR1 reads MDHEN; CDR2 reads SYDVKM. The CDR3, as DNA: TGTGCCAGCAGTTCTCCCTACCAGACCCAGTACTTC. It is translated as CASSSPYQTQYF.

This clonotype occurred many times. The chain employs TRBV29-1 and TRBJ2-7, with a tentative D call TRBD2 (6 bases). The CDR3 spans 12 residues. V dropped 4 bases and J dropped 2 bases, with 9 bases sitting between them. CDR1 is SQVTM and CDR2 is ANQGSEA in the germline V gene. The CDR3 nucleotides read TGCAGCGTTGTCCGCGGGACCTACGAGCAGTACTTC. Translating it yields CSVVRGTYEQYF.

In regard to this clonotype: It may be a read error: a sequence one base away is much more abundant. The CDR3 DNA reads TGTACCACCAGCGGACTAGCGGGGGGCACAGATACGCAGTATTTT. It specifies CTTSGLAGGTDTQYF. The rearrangement uses TRBV24-1 and TRBJ2-3, with TRBD2 identical over 13 bases. CDR3 length: 15 amino acids. CDR1 and CDR2 from the germline V gene are KGHDR and SFDVKD.

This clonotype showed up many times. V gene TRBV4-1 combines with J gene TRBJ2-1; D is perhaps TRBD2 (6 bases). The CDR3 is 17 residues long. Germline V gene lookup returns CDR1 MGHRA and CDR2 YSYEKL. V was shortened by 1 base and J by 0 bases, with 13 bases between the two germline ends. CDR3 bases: TGCGCCAGCAGCCAAGCTCGCGGGACCTCCTCCTACAATGAGCAGTTCTTC. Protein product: CASSQARGTSSYNEQFF.